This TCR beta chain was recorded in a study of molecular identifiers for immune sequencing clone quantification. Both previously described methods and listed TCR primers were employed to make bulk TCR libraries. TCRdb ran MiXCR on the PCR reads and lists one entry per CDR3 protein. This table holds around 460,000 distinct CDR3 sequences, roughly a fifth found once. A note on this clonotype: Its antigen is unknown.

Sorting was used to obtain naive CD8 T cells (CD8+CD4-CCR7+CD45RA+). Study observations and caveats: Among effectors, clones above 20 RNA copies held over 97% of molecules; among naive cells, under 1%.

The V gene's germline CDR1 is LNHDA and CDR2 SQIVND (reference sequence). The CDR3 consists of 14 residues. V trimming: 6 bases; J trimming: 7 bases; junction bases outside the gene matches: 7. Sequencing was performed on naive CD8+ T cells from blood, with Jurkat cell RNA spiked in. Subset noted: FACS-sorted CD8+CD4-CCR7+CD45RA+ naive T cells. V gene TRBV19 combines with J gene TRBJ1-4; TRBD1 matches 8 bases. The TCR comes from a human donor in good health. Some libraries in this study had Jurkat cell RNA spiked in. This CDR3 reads CASRTGAGIEKLFF. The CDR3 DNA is TGTGCCAGTAGGACAGGGGCTGGGATTGAAAAACTGTTTTTT.